The 17 T cell receptor beta chains below all came from one sample that was sequenced in a study of spatial heterogeneity in lung cancer. The time point was: sample taken at primary tumor resection. Using its own MiXCR run on the 5' RACE reads, TCRdb lists one record per CDR3 protein. The table records approximately 1,000 distinct CDR3 sequences, 30% to 35% of them present only once. The sequencing used normal lung tissue next to the tumor, collected at surgery. These receptors all stem from a male donor with early-stage non-small cell lung cancer.

The rearrangement uses TRBV7-9 and TRBJ2-1, with TRBD2 matching 14 bases. With V trimmed by 4 bases and J by 13 bases, 12 bases remained unmatched. The CDR3 totals 16 residues. Germline CDR1 is SEHNR and CDR2 is FQNEAQ (reference sequence). This CDR3 reads CASSSPGLAGGRRQFF. The CDR3 DNA sequence: TGTGCCAGCAGCTCGCCTGGACTAGCGGGGGGCCGTAGACAGTTCTTC. Looking up the rest from reference TRBV7-9 and TRBJ2-1 gives the full variable domain: DTGVSQNPRHKITKRGQNVTFRCDPISEHNRLYWYRQTLGQGPEFLTYFQNEAQLEKSRLLSDRFSAERPKGSFSTLEIQRTEQGDSAMYLCASSSPGLAGGRRQFFGPGTRLTVL.

The V call is TRBV20-1, the J call TRBJ2-7; D ambiguous. The V end lost 0 bases, the J end lost 9 bases, and 21 bases lay between the germline ends. From germline, CDR1 is DFQATT and CDR2 SNEGSKA (reference sequence). This CDR3 has 15 amino acids. CDR3 DNA sequence: TGCAGTGCTAGAGATATCGGCAGCGAACTAAATGGGCAGTACTTC. Translated, it gives CSARDIGSELNGQYF.

The J gene is TRBJ2-2, the V gene TRBV19; 10 bases line up with TRBD1. V shed 5 bases, J shed 6 bases, and the junction held 6 bases outside the gene matches. Germline V CDR1 and CDR2: LNHDA, SQIVND (reference sequence). The CDR3 is 15 residues long. The CDR3, as DNA: TGTGCCAGTAGTGCCCGGGACAGGGGATCCGGGGAGCTGTTTTTT. It specifies CASSARDRGSGELFF. The full variable domain, rest sourced from reference TRBV19 and TRBJ2-2, is DGGITQSPKYLFRKEGQNVTLSCEQNLNHDAMYWYRQDPGQGLRLIYYSQIVNDFQKGDIAEGYSVSREKKESFPLTVTSAQKNPTAFYLCASSARDRGSGELFFGEGSRLTVL.

In its sample, this clonotype ranks as large (0.1 to 1%). The chain couples TRBV6-2 or TRBV6-3 to TRBJ2-5; 11 bases agree with TRBD2. The CDR3 length is 13 residues. Germline V gene sequence: CDR1 MNHEY, CDR2 SVGEGT. V lost 8 bases, J lost 7 bases, and 6 bases stayed unmatched. The chain's CDR3 is CASSSGGIRTQYF. The CDR3 nucleotides read TGTGCCAGCTCTAGCGGGGGGATTCGGACCCAGTACTTC.

The chain couples TRBV3-1 to TRBJ2-7; a weak D match, TRBD2 (6 bases). Trimming removed 5 bases at V and 5 bases at J, with 16 bases between. The V gene's germline CDR1 is LGHDT and CDR2 YNNKEL (reference sequence). This CDR3 comprises 14 residues. In DNA, the CDR3 is TGTGCCAGCAGCTCCCCCGGGAGATCCCACGAGCAGTACTTC. This encodes CASSSPGRSHEQYF.

The chain is built from TRBV10-1 and TRBJ2-3; 9 bases are shared with TRBD1. CDR1 and CDR2 from the germline V gene are WNHNN and SYGVQD (reference sequence). The CDR3 totals 18 residues. With 4 bases clipped from V and 1 base from J, the junction kept 12 bases outside the gene matches. The CDR3 region has the DNA TGCGCCAGCAGTGGCCCTCTAATGTGGACAGGGGGCACAGATACGCAGTATTTT. This gives the protein CASSGPLMWTGGTDTQYF.

Regarding this clonotype: A read error may account for a junction end that differs from germline. V is TRBV5-1 and J is TRBJ1-1; unclear D gene. This CDR3 has 14 amino acids. Germline V CDR1 and CDR2: SGHRS, YFSETQ. The CDR3 reads CASVEGSINTEALF. CDR3 DNA sequence: TGCGCCAGCGTCGAGGGAAGCATTAACACTGAAGCTCTCTTT.

V is TRBV6-2 or TRBV6-3 and J is TRBJ2-5, with a weak D call TRBD2 (5 bases). Deletions cut 4 bases from V and 4 bases from J, with 16 bases between. Germline CDR1 MNHEY, CDR2 SVGEGT. This CDR3 is 15 amino acids long. The CDR3 loop reads CASSFPTAGGETQYF. The DNA for the CDR3 is TGTGCCAGCAGTTTTCCCACCGCGGGCGGAGAGACCCAGTACTTC.

A few counts support this clonotype. The rearrangement joins TRBV5-1 to TRBJ2-1; TRBD1 matches 10 bases. Germline V gene sequence: CDR1 SGHRS, CDR2 YFSETQ. J lost 6 bases, V lost 2 bases, and 2 bases had no gene match. The CDR3 has 14 residues. The CDR3 DNA follows: TGCGCCAGCAGCTTCCGGACAGGGGGCAATGAGCAGTTCTTC. Translation gives CASSFRTGGNEQFF.

CDR3 bases: TGCAGTGCTAGAAGTACCCGCACTGATGGCTACACCTTC. Translation: CSARSTRTDGYTF. The chain is built from TRBV20-1 and TRBJ1-2, with D unclear. V gave up 2 bases and J gave up 6 bases, with 13 bases separating them. The CDR3 runs 13 residues. Germline CDR1 is DFQATT and CDR2 is SNEGSKA (reference sequence).

V and J are TRBV28 and TRBJ1-5; no definite D call. The germline gives CDR1 MDHEN, CDR2 SYDVKM. Trimming stripped 1 base from V and 5 bases from J, with 12 bases between. The CDR3 is 15 residues long. The CDR3 here is CASSLLQVGYQPQHF. DNA for the CDR3: TGTGCCAGCAGTTTATTGCAGGTTGGATATCAGCCCCAGCATTTT.

By frequency in the sample, this clonotype is large. The rearrangement joins TRBV20-1 to TRBJ2-3; 7 bases are shared with TRBD2. Germline assignment: CDR1 DFQATT and CDR2 SNEGSKA (reference sequence). V gave up 1 base and J gave up 3 bases; unmatched junction bases: 16. This CDR3 has 18 residues. The CDR3 is CSARVLPLTGTTTDTQYF. The CDR3 bases are TGCAGTGCTAGAGTCTTGCCTCTAACCGGGACTACTACAGATACGCAGTATTTT.

J is TRBJ2-2 and V is TRBV7-8, with D unresolved. The germline V gene encodes CDR1 SGHVS and CDR2 FQNEAQ. The CDR3 loop spans 15 amino acids. V dropped 1 base and J dropped 5 bases, with 11 bases sitting between them. The CDR3 region is CASSLGGLITGELFF. In DNA, the CDR3 is TGTGCCAGCAGCTTAGGGGGTTTGATAACCGGGGAGCTGTTTTTT.

By frequency in the sample, this clonotype is medium-sized. The CDR3 region is CSARSSSGSQETQYF. CDR3 bases: TGCAGTGCTAGGAGCTCTAGCGGGAGCCAAGAGACCCAGTACTTC. The rearrangement uses TRBV20-1 and TRBJ2-5; 10 bases line up with TRBD2. This CDR3 has 15 amino acids. Trimming removed 3 bases from V and 1 base from J; junction bases left unmatched: 5. Germline loops: CDR1 DFQATT, CDR2 SNEGSKA (reference sequence).

J is TRBJ1-2 and V is TRBV28, with a possible D match to TRBD1 (5 bases). This CDR3 spans 13 amino acids. The germline CDR1 and CDR2 sequences are MDHEN and SYDVKM. V lost 2 bases and J 2 bases, leaving 6 bases between the germline ends. The CDR3 DNA reads as TGTGCCAGCAGTTTAGCAGGGAACTATGGCTACACCTTC. It codes for CASSLAGNYGYTF.

This clonotype is labeled as medium-sized. This chain joins TRBV10-3 and TRBJ2-3, with D perhaps TRBD2 (6 bases). This CDR3 is built from 15 residues. The V end lost 3 bases, the J end lost 2 bases, and 12 bases lay between the germline ends. The V gene's germline CDR1 is ENHRY and CDR2 SYGVKD. Here the CDR3 reads CAISDDGGYTDTQYF. The CDR3 DNA reads as TGTGCCATCAGTGATGACGGGGGTTACACAGATACGCAGTATTTT.

The chain employs TRBV3-2 and TRBJ1-3; TRBD1 is the table's D call and was not checked against the DNA. TRBV3-2 is an annotated pseudogene. This CDR3 contains 16 residues. The DNA of the CDR3 is TGTGCCAGCAGCCAAGAGTCTAACAGGAGAGGAAACACCATATATTTT. This sequence encodes CASSQESNRRGNTIYF.